This entry features one T cell receptor beta chain sequence. The CDR3 covers 15 residues. The V segment lost 2 bases and the J segment 6 bases; nucleotides outside the gene matches: 7. Germline V gene lookup returns CDR1 KGHSH and CDR2 LQKENI. Authors' data handling: Nucleated cell number was recorded as an estimate derived from reference gene primer amplification. TCRdb's copy holds only in-frame clones and misses some; the assay was immunoSEQ multiplex PCR. V and J calls and clone size come straight from that table; D and trimming were deduced from the DNA. The data contain approximately 40,000 clones, around 80% of them singletons. The data were taken from a study of blood T cell repertoires in COVID-19. Across the study: PBMCs, B-cell-depleted T cells, or T cells provided the cDNA or gDNA that made up the material.

The specimen sequenced was peripheral blood. The V call is TRBV18, the J call TRBJ1-5; 7 positions agree with TRBD1. This receptor was taken from a human donor in a cohort sampled during active COVID-19. The chain's CDR3 is CASSPDDRVSQPQHF. For the CDR3, the DNA is TGTGCCAGCTCACCAGATGACAGGGTGAGTCAGCCCCAGCATTTT.